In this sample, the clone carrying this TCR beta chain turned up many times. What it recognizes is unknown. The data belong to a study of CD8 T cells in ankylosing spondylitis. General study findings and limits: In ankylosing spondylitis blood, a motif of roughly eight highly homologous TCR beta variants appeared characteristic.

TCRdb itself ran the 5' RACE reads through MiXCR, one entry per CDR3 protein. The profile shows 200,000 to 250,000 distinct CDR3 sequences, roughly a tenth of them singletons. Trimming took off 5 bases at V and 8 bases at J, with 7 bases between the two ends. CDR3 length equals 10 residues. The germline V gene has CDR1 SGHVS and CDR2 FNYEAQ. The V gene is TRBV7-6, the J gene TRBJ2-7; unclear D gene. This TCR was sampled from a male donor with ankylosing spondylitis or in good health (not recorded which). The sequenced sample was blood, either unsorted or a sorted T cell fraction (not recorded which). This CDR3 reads CASSPLQQYF. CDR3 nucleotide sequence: TGTGCCAGCAGCCCCCTACAGCAGTACTTC.